The entry below gives a single T cell receptor beta chain sequence along with its context. Its cognate antigen is unknown. At one boundary the junction diverges from the germline segment, which might be a read error. This entry comes from a study of T cell repertoires in cytomegalovirus infection. Study-level information: Public TCR beta signature analysis indicated the presence of both CMV infection and matching HLA type. Study outcomes and limitations: Summed public TCR beta family frequency identified CMV carriers bearing the relevant HLA. CMV-specific TCR beta clonotypes restricted by HLA-C dominated the ex vivo response.

This CDR3 has 15 amino acids. The germline V gene has CDR1 LNHDA and CDR2 SQIVND (reference sequence). One entry per CDR3 protein, called by TCRdb with MiXCR from the reads. The profile covers 680,000 or so distinct CDR3 sequences, with 35% to 45% appearing a single time and 2.5% to 3.5% taken by the ten largest. The chain combines TRBV19 with TRBJ2-1, with D perhaps TRBD1 (6 bases). The sequence came from a human donor in good health (CMV status not recorded). Some clones in this sample may be carry-over from other donors' samples. The sample consisted of PBMCs. DNA for the CDR3: TGTGCCAGTAGCATAGACAGGACCACCTACAATGAGCAGTTCTTC. Protein: CASSIDRTTYNEQFF.